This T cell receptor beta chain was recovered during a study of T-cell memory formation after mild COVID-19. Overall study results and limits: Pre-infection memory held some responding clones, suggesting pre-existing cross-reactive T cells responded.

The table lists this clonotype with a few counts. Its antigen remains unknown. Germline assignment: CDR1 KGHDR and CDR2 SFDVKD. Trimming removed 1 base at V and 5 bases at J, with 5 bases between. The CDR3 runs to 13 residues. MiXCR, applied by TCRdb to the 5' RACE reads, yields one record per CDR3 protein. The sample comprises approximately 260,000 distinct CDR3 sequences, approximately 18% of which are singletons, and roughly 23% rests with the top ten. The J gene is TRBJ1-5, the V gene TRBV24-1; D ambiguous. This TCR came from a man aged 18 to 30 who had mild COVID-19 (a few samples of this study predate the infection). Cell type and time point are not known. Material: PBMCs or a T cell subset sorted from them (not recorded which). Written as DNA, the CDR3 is TGTGCCACCAGTGATTTTGCGGATCAGCCCCAGCATTTT. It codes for CATSDFADQPQHF.